The entry below gives a single TCR beta chain sequence along with its context. This record belongs to a study of blood T cell repertoires in COVID-19. Trimming removed 3 bases from V and 4 bases from J, with 9 bases in between. Germline CDR1 MGHRA, CDR2 YSYEKL. The CDR3 extends over 13 amino acids. Libraries were prepared by immunoSEQ multiplex PCR; TCRdb keeps only in-frame clonotypes and omits some of them. The sample holds around 200,000 clones; about 83% are singletons and the top ten take 2.9%. The V and J genes are TRBV4-1 and TRBJ2-5; possibly TRBD2 for D (6 bases). The sequenced sample was peripheral blood. This TCR derives from a man in his fifties or sixties with active or convalescent COVID-19. CDR3 nucleotide sequence: TGCGCCAGCAGCCAGGAGGGACCAGAGACCCAGTACTTC. This encodes CASSQEGPETQYF.